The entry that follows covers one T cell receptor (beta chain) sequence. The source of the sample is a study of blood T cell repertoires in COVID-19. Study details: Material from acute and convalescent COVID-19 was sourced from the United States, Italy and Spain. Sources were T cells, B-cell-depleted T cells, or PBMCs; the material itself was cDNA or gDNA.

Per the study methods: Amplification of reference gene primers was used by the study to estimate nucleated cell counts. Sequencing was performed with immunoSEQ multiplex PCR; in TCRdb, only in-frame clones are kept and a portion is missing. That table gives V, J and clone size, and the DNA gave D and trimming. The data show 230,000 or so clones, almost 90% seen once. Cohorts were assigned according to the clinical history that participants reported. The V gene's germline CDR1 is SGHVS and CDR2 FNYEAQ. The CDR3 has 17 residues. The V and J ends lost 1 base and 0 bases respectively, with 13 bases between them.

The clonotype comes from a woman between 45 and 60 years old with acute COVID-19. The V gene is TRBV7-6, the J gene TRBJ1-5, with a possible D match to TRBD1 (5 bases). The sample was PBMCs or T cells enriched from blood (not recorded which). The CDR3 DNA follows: TGTGCCAGCAGCTTAGGCCAAGGGGACTATAGCAATCAGCCCCAGCATTTT. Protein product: CASSLGQGDYSNQPQHF.